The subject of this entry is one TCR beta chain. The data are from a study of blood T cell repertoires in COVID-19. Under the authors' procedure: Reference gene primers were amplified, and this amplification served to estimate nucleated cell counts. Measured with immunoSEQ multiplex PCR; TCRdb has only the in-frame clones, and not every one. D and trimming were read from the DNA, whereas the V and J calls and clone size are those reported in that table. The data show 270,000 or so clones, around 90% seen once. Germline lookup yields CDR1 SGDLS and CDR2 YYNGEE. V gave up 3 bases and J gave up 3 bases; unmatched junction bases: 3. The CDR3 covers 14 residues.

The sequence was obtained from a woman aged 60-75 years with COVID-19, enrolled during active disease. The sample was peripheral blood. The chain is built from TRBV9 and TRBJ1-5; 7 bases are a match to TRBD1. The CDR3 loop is CASSEGQLNQPQHF. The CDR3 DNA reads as TGTGCCAGCAGCGAGGGACAGCTCAATCAGCCCCAGCATTTT.